The 3 T cell receptor beta chains presented below share a single source sample, sequenced in a study of blood T cell repertoires in COVID-19. The repertoire was sequenced with immunoSEQ multiplex PCR; TCRdb's copy has only in-frame clones and lacks some. The table records 180,000 or so clones, 60% to 85% of them present only once. The sample consisted of peripheral blood. Every receptor here comes from a woman between 45 and 60 years old with active or convalescent COVID-19.

V usage is TRBV28 and J usage is TRBJ1-5; D is possibly TRBD1 (5 bases). Between the trimmed V and J ends, which lost 4 bases and 2 bases, there was a span of 15 bases. This CDR3 is 16 amino acids long. Looked up from germline, CDR1 is MDHEN and CDR2 is SYDVKM. This chain's CDR3 is CASSSPPGQGNQPQHF. DNA of the CDR3: TGTGCCAGCAGTTCCCCCCCCGGACAAGGCAATCAGCCCCAGCATTTT. Supplemented by reference TRBV28 and TRBJ1-5, the full variable domain reads DVKVTQSSRYLVKRTGEKVFLECVQDMDHENMFWYRQDPGLGLRLIYFSYDVKMKEKGDIPEGYSVSREKKERFSLILESASTNQTSMYLCASSSPPGQGNQPQHFGDGTRLSIL.

The genes are TRBV7-9 and TRBJ2-1, with TRBD2 identical over 7 bases. Germline trimming cut 3 bases from V and 1 base from J; bases unmatched to any gene: 3. Germline V gene sequence: CDR1 SEHNR, CDR2 FQNEAQ (reference sequence). This CDR3 region has 15 residues. CDR3 nucleotide sequence: TGTGCCAGCAGCTTGAGAGCGGGGTCCTACAATGAGCAGTTCTTC. Translation: CASSLRAGSYNEQFF.

The chain employs TRBV7-5 and TRBJ1-5; no check of the table's D call, TRBD1, against the DNA was made. TRBV7-5 is described as a pseudogene. CDR3 length equals 14 residues. As DNA, the CDR3 is TGTGTCAGAAGCACCCGACAGTCCAATCAGCCCCAGCATTTT. Translated, it gives CVRSTRQSNQPQHF.